This T cell receptor (beta chain) is drawn from a study of CD8+ T cells in alopecia areata. Study-level background: The drug, oral tofacitinib, was given to treated patients at 5 to 10 mg twice daily.

Samples from alopecia areata patients were lesional scalp punch biopsies and peripheral blood. The CDR3 runs to 15 residues. Germline values: CDR1 SGHRS, CDR2 YFSETQ. The ends lost 2 bases at V and 5 bases at J; junction bases unmatched: 5. Once RNA had been extracted, it was reverse transcribed into cDNA to act as the sequencing template. The protocol was immunoSEQ multiplex PCR, while the TCRdb copy is restricted to in-frame clones and leaves out a portion. The sample contains tens of thousands of clones, about 96% of which appear only once. Sequences were derived from CD8+ T cells sorted from blood, sampled at week 0. The rearrangement uses TRBV5-1 and TRBJ2-3, with 10 positions matching TRBD2. This TCR was recovered from a human donor with alopecia areata. This chain's CDR3 is CASSLAGGPRDTQYF. The DNA of the CDR3 is TGCGCCAGCAGCTTAGCGGGGGGGCCGAGAGATACGCAGTATTTT.